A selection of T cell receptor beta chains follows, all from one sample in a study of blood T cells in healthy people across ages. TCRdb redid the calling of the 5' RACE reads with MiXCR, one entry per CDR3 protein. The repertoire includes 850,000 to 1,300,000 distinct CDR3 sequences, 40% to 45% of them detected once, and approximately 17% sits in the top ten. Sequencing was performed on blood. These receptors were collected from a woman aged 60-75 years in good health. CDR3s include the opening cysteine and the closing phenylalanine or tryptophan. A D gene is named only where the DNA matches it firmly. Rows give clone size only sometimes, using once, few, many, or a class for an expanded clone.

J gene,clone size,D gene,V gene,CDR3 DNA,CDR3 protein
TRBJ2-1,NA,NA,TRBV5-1,TGCGCCAGCACCACAGACGGAAGGGAGTTCTTC,CASTTDGREFF
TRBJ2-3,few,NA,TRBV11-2,TGTGCCAGCAGCTTAGGGAAACTCAGGACGCAAAGCACAGATACGCAGTATTTT,CASSLGKLRTQSTDTQYF
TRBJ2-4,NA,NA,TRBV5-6,TGTGCCAGCAGCCGAGGTCATGAGACAAACATTCAGTACTTC,CASSRGHETNIQYF
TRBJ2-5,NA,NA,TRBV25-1,TGTGCCAGCAGTGCCGGATGGGAGACCCAGTACTTC,CASSAGWETQYF
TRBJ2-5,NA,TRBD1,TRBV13,TGTGCCAGCAGCGAATTGACAGGGGGCAAAGAGGTAGAGACCCAGTACTTC,CASSELTGGKEVETQYF
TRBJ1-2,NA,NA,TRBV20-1,TGCAGTGCTAGACAAAAGACCAATTCTGCTAACTATGGCTACACCTTC,CSARQKTNSANYGYTF
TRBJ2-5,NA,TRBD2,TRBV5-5,TGTGCCAGCAGCTTGTCGGGAGGGCCTACCGAGACCCAGTACTTC,CASSLSGGPTETQYF
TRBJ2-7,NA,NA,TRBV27,TGTGCCAGCAGTTCGGAGCTTGAGCAGTACTTC,CASSSELEQYF
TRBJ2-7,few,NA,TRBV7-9,TGTGCCAGCAGCTCAAAAACGACTGGCTCCTACGAGCAGTACTTC,CASSSKTTGSYEQYF
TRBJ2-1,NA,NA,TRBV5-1,TGCGCCAGCAGCTTAGAGGGGCAGGTCTCCTACAATGAGCAGTTCTTC,CASSLEGQVSYNEQFF
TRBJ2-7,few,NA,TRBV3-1,TGTGCCAGCAGCCAAGAACAACAAGACTACGAGCAGTACTTC,CASSQEQQDYEQYF
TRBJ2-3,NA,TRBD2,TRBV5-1,TGCGCCAGCAGCCCCTGGACTAGCGGAAACACAGATACGCAGTATTTT,CASSPWTSGNTDTQYF
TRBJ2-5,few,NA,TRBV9,TGTGCCAGCAGCTCCAACAGGGACCCACGTACAGCGGGCCCCGCGGAGACCCAGTACTTC,CASSSNRDPRTAGPAETQYF
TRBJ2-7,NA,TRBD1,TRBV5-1,TGCGCCAGCAGCTTGCAATGGACAGGGGGCGGTATAACGCCCCGCTACGAGCAGTACTTC,CASSLQWTGGGITPRYEQYF
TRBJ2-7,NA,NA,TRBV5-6,TGTGCCAGCAGCGTACACTCCGCAGGTCTAACCTACGAGCAGTACTTC,CASSVHSAGLTYEQYF
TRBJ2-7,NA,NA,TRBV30,TGTGCCTGGAGTGTAAAAGGGTTCGCCTACGAGCAGTACTTC,CAWSVKGFAYEQYF
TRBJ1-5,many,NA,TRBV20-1,TGCAGTGCTAGGGGTAGCAATCAGCCCCAGCATTTT,CSARGSNQPQHF
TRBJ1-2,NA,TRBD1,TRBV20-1,TGCAGTGCCCAGCTCAGTGCAGGGGGGGGCCTCTATGGCTACACCTTC,CSAQLSAGGGLYGYTF
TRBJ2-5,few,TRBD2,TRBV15,TGTGCCACCAGCAGAGGGGCACTAGCGGGGCAAGAGACCCAGTACTTC,CATSRGALAGQETQYF
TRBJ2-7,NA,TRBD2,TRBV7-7,TGTGCCAGCAAGACGGGGGGCGAGCAGTACTTC,CASKTGGEQYF
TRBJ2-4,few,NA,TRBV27,TGTGCCAGCAGTCTCCTTCGGGGGAGAGGTATTCAGTACTTC,CASSLLRGRGIQYF
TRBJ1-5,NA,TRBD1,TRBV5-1,TGCGCCAGCAGCTTTGGGACAGAGAGCAATCAGCCCCAGCATTTT,CASSFGTESNQPQHF
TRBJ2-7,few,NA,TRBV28,TGTGCCAGCAGTTGGGTGGGAGGAAGATACGAGCAGTACTTC,CASSWVGGRYEQYF
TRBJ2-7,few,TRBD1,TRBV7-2,TGTGCCAGCATCAAAGAGACAGGGCTGTACGAGCAGTACTTC,CASIKETGLYEQYF
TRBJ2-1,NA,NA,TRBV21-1,TGTGCCAGCAGCATATCCACAGGGTACAATGAGCAGTTCTTC,CASSISTGYNEQFF
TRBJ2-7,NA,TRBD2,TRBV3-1,TGTGCCAGCAGTCAAGGAAGCGGGAGGGCCTTCTACGAGCAGTACTTC,CASSQGSGRAFYEQYF